This TCR beta chain was obtained from a study of response to subunit inactivated influenza vaccine. Study-level results: Each seasonal influenza vaccination recruits few new T cells, the authors suggested.

Only a few counts were recorded for this clonotype. As yet, its antigen is unknown. The CDR3 length is 16 residues. Germline lookup yields CDR1 SEHNR and CDR2 FQNEAQ (reference sequence). Losses at the gene ends were 4 bases for V and 5 bases for J; bases not matched to a gene: 8. From the RT-PCR reads, TCRdb called clonotypes with MiXCR, one entry per CDR3 protein. The table has around 180,000 distinct CDR3 sequences, roughly 8.7% seen once. The TCR was taken from a man aged 45 to 65 who received an inactivated influenza vaccine. The chain recombines TRBV7-9 with TRBJ2-1; 10 positions agree with TRBD2. The sample was non-naive T cells sorted from PBMCs, taken on the day of vaccination. CDR3: CASSSRGAGGNNEQFF. In DNA form, the CDR3 reads TGTGCCAGCAGCTCCCGGGGAGCGGGGGGGAACAATGAGCAGTTCTTC.